This TCR beta chain was identified in a study of response to subunit inactivated influenza vaccine. Study-level points and caveats: Few new T cells, the authors suggested, are recruited by each seasonal influenza vaccination.

Each CDR3 protein gets one entry after TCRdb re-called the RT-PCR reads with MiXCR. The sample has about 310,000 distinct CDR3 sequences, around a fifth seen once. This clonotype has just a few counts. What it recognizes is unknown. This receptor was identified in a man aged 45-69 years who received an inactivated influenza vaccine. This specimen consisted of PBMCs from blood, obtained approximately 20 months after vaccination.

The CDR3 DNA reads TGTGCCAGCAGACCTTGGAGCGGGAGGCAATTTCCCTACGAGCAGTACTTC. This gives the protein CASRPWSGRQFPYEQYF. The chain is built from TRBV12-3 or TRBV12-4 and TRBJ2-7; 9 nucleotides line up with TRBD2. Trimming cost V 6 bases and J 2 bases; bases outside gene matches: 14. This CDR3 spans 17 amino acids.